The sequence of this T cell receptor (beta chain) was determined in a study of response to subunit inactivated influenza vaccine. Deletions cut 1 base from V and 5 bases from J, with 11 bases between. CDR1 and CDR2 (germline): DFQATT, SNEGSKA (reference sequence). CDR3 length: 13 residues. TCRdb called the RT-PCR reads again in MiXCR, with one record for every CDR3 protein. The data show 750,000 to 850,000 distinct CDR3 sequences, around 20% seen once. This clonotype has just a few counts. Its antigen is unidentified. Overall study findings and caveats: The authors proposed limited new T cell recruitment per seasonal influenza vaccination.

The V call is TRBV20-1, the J call TRBJ2-5; no clear D gene. The sequence was obtained from a man over 45 who received an inactivated influenza vaccine. Sequenced material: PBMCs from blood, taken 4 to 6 days after vaccination. CDR3 bases: TGCAGTGCTAGAGGACAAACCCGGGAGACCCAGTACTTC. Translation gives CSARGQTRETQYF.